Below, 4 T cell receptor beta chains from the same sample are listed, as sequenced in a study of post-analysis software for immune sequencing data. Study findings and constraints: About five TRBV segments appeared more often in patients than in controls, and TRBV5-6, TRBV5-1 and TRBV20-1 were among these.

Antigen specificity for these receptors is unknown. Unique-molecular-identifier-tagged TCR beta cDNA libraries were used. One entry per CDR3 protein, called by TCRdb with MiXCR from the PCR reads. Of roughly 800,000 distinct CDR3 sequences in the sample, 46% were seen once. Sequencing was done on a sample of blood. The receptor source for this set is a girl under 18 with multiple sclerosis.

The rearrangement uses TRBV7-3 and TRBJ2-1; no firm D call. The CDR3 has 13 amino acids. V was clipped by 4 bases and J by 10 bases, with 14 bases between them. Germline V gene data show CDR1 as SGHTA and CDR2 as FQGTGA. The CDR3 spells CASSSPQDSEQFF. The DNA for the CDR3 is TGTGCCAGCAGCTCCCCCCAAGACTCCGAGCAGTTCTTC.

Only one count was recorded for this clonotype. The chain combines TRBV5-1 with TRBJ2-7, with TRBD1 matching 7 bases. Matching the DNA end better, TRBJ2-4 makes the J call doubtful. The CDR3 totals 17 residues. Per the germline V gene, CDR1 is SGHRS and CDR2 is YFSETQ. CDR3 in DNA: TGCGCCAGCAGCTTGGGACAGGGAGAGGGGCAAGGAAACATTCAGTACTTC. Translation gives CASSLGQGEGQGNIQYF.

The chain joins TRBV5-1 to TRBJ2-3; TRBD2 matches at 13 bases. The CDR3 totals 16 residues. Germline CDR1 is SGHRS and CDR2 is YFSETQ. With V trimmed by 4 bases and J by 1 base, 3 bases remained unmatched. The CDR3 DNA sequence: TGCGCCAGCAGCAAAGGACTAGCGGGAGGCACAGATACGCAGTATTTT. Protein product: CASSKGLAGGTDTQYF. Complete variable domain (other parts from reference TRBV5-1 and TRBJ2-3): KAGVTQTPRYLIKTRGQQVTLSCSPISGHRSVSWYQQTPGQGLQFLFEYFSETQRNKGNFPGRFSGRQFSNSRSEMNVSTLELGDSALYLCASSKGLAGGTDTQYFGPGTRLTVL.

The chain employs TRBV7-2 and TRBJ2-3, with D hard to call. This CDR3 is built from 13 residues. The V and J ends lost 1 base and 5 bases respectively, with 7 bases between them. Germline V gives CDR1 SGHTA, CDR2 FQGNSA. CDR3 region: CASSLGSKDTQYF. The CDR3 DNA follows: TGTGCCAGCAGCTTAGGGTCGAAAGATACGCAGTATTTT.